The 17 T cell receptor beta chains below all came from one sample that was sequenced in a study of cytomegalovirus exposure and HLA in healthy donors. In the PCR, 60 Vbeta and 13 Jbeta primers were used. The assay was immunoSEQ multiplex PCR, and TCRdb's table has in-frame clones only and misses some. The sample spans 45,000 or so clones; the ten largest clones claim more than 8%. The sequencing input was PBMCs. These receptor sequences come from a male donor in good health and CMV-seronegative.

V usage is TRBV19 and J usage is TRBJ2-1; D unclear. The V gene lost 0 bases and the J gene lost 9 bases, with 15 bases spanning the gap. The CDR3 extends over 15 amino acids. The germline V gene encodes CDR1 LNHDA and CDR2 SQIVND (reference sequence). CDR3 in amino acids: CASSIDPSNLVEQFF. CDR3 bases: TGTGCCAGTAGTATAGACCCCTCTAACCTGGTTGAGCAGTTCTTC.

This chain joins TRBV15 and TRBJ2-5, with no clear D. The CDR3 contains 14 residues. Germline lookup yields CDR1 LNHNV and CDR2 YYDKDF (reference sequence). V was cut by 8 bases and J by 1 base, with 14 bases left in between. CDR3 bases: TGTGCCACCCAACCAACAACAGCCCAAGAGACCCAGTACTTC. Translated, it gives CATQPTTAQETQYF.

The chain joins TRBV6-1 to TRBJ2-1; D gene ambiguous. Germline CDR1 is MNHNS and CDR2 is SASEGT. There are 12 residues in the CDR3. V lost 2 bases, J lost 10 bases, and 9 bases lay in between. CDR3 sequence: CASSERVREQFF. DNA of the CDR3: TGTGCCAGCAGTGAACGAGTACGGGAGCAGTTCTTC.

The rearrangement links TRBV7-8 to TRBJ1-4; no definite D call. The CDR3 extends over 14 amino acids. V dropped 1 base and J dropped 7 bases, with 10 bases sitting between them. The V gene's germline CDR1 is SGHVS and CDR2 FQNEAQ. CDR3 in DNA: TGTGCCAGCAGCTTAGGAGGGTTCGTTGAAAAACTGTTTTTT. Translation gives CASSLGGFVEKLFF.

The chain uses TRBV18 and TRBJ1-1, with TRBD1 matching over 8 bases. Trimming at V came to 4 bases and at J to 5 bases, leaving 6 bases not matched to a gene. Germline CDR1 is KGHSH and CDR2 is LQKENI. The CDR3 spans 14 residues. This CDR3 reads CASSLRTGGTEAFF. CDR3 sequence (DNA): TGTGCCAGCTCACTCCGCACAGGGGGAACTGAAGCTTTCTTT.

This chain links TRBV5-1 with TRBJ2-7; D is possibly TRBD2 (5 bases). CDR1 SGHRS and CDR2 YFSETQ come from the germline V gene. This CDR3 has 14 residues. The V end lost 6 bases, the J end lost 3 bases, and 16 bases lay between the germline ends. The CDR3: CASMETERRYEQYF. CDR3 nucleotide sequence: TGCGCCAGCATGGAGACGGAGCGGCGCTACGAGCAGTACTTC.

The rearrangement links TRBV4-2 to TRBJ2-7, with a possible D match to TRBD2 (7 bases). Looked up from germline, CDR1 is LGHNA and CDR2 is YNFKEQ. The CDR3 loop spans 16 amino acids. Between the trimmed V and J ends, which lost 4 bases and 2 bases, there was a span of 18 bases. The CDR3 is CASSPTGGGATYEQYF. The DNA for the CDR3 is TGTGCCAGCAGCCCCACGGGGGGCGGGGCAACCTACGAGCAGTACTTC.

This chain connects TRBV10-2 to TRBJ1-2, with a tentative D call TRBD1 (6 bases). The CDR3 extends over 13 amino acids. CDR1 is WSHSY and CDR2 is SAAADI in the germline V gene. V lost 4 bases and J lost 6, with 12 bases in between. CDR3 nucleotides: TGCGCCAGCAGTGCCAGGGGAAGGGATGGCTACACCTTC. Protein sequence: CASSARGRDGYTF.

This rearrangement joins TRBV2 to TRBJ2-7; TRBD1 matches 9 bases. This CDR3 comprises 13 residues. Germline V gene data show CDR1 as SNHLY and CDR2 as FYNNEI. Trimming removed 7 bases from V and 4 bases from J; junction bases left unmatched: 5. CDR3 protein: CASKGTGLYEQYF. The CDR3 DNA is TGTGCCAGCAAGGGGACAGGGTTGTACGAGCAGTACTTC.

This chain uses TRBV27 with TRBJ2-1, with 14 bases aligning to TRBD2. This CDR3 region has 15 residues. The junction had 2 bases not matched to a gene; V was cut back by 3 bases and J by 7 bases. Germline loops: CDR1 MNHEY, CDR2 SMNVEV (reference sequence). The CDR3 DNA reads as TGTGCCAGCAGTTTTCGGACTAGCGGGAGGAATGAGCAGTTCTTC. This codes for CASSFRTSGRNEQFF.

CDR3 loop: CASRAGQGRNEQYF. Here the CDR3 DNA reads TGTGCCAGCAGGGCGGGACAGGGGAGAAACGAGCAGTACTTC. The chain is built from TRBV6-6 and TRBJ2-7, with 10 bases that match TRBD1. CDR3 length: 14 amino acids. Germline V gene data show CDR1 as MNHNY and CDR2 as SVGAGI (reference sequence). V lost 6 bases, J lost 5 bases, and 7 bases stayed unmatched.

The chain has TRBV7-2 and TRBJ2-1; D is ambiguous. Germline CDR1 reads SGHTA; CDR2 reads FQGNSA. V lost 3 bases, J lost 11 bases, and 14 bases lay in between. The CDR3 has 13 residues. CDR3 DNA sequence: TGTGCCAGCAGCTTCCCCCCCGGAGAGAAGCAGTTCTTC. This codes for CASSFPPGEKQFF.

The J gene is TRBJ2-3, the V gene TRBV5-5; 9 nucleotides agree with TRBD2. CDR3 size: 16 residues. V shed 0 bases, J shed 4 bases, and the junction held 6 bases outside the gene matches. The V gene's germline CDR1 is SGHKS and CDR2 YYEKEE (reference sequence). CDR3 protein: CASSLGRGRAPDTQYF. CDR3 nucleotide sequence: TGTGCCAGCAGCTTGGGCCGCGGGAGGGCTCCAGATACGCAGTATTTT.

The rearrangement uses TRBV6-1 and TRBJ1-1, with 9 bases lining up with TRBD1. Per the germline V gene, CDR1 is MNHNS and CDR2 is SASEGT. V lost 6 bases, J lost 10 bases, and 15 bases stayed unmatched. The length of the CDR3 is 15 residues. CDR3 sequence: CASSLRRTGDFGAFF. The CDR3 DNA reads as TGTGCCAGCAGCCTGAGGAGGACAGGGGATTTTGGAGCTTTCTTT.

The J gene is TRBJ1-1, the V gene TRBV5-4; D not certain. The CDR3 runs 13 residues. Germline lookup yields CDR1 SGHNT and CDR2 YYREEE (reference sequence). The V gene lost 5 bases and the J gene lost 0 bases, with 8 bases spanning the gap. CDR3 DNA: TGTGCCAGCAGACTTGACATGAACACTGAAGCTTTCTTT. Its protein is CASRLDMNTEAFF. The full variable domain, in which reference TRBV5-4 and TRBJ1-1 provide the parts outside the CDR3, is ETGVTQSPTHLIKTRGQQVTLRCSSQSGHNTVSWYQQALGQGPQFIFQYYREEENGRGNFPPRFSGLQFPNYSSELNVNALELDDSALYLCASRLDMNTEAFFGQGTRLTVV.

This sequence joins TRBV29-1 and TRBJ2-5, with 7 nucleotides matching TRBD1. This CDR3 region has 12 residues. V dropped 6 bases and J dropped 2; count of bases not matched to a gene: 3. Germline V gene sequence: CDR1 SQVTM, CDR2 ANQGSEA. In nucleotides, the CDR3 is TGCAGCGTAGGACAGGAGCAAGAGACCCAGTACTTC. Residues: CSVGQEQETQYF.

The V call is TRBV10-2, the J call TRBJ2-7; D gene uncertain. V shed 6 bases and J shed 0 bases, with 6 bases lying between them. The CDR3 runs 12 residues. Germline V lookup: CDR1 WSHSY, CDR2 SAAADI. Here the CDR3 DNA reads TGCGCCAGCAGAGGAGACTCCTACGAGCAGTACTTC. It specifies CASRGDSYEQYF.